The clone carrying this TCR beta chain was counted a single time. Its antigen is as yet unknown. Both 60 Vbeta primers and 13 Jbeta primers went into the PCR. Authors' methods: In a later analysis, approximately 73 million unique TCR beta chains included roughly 11 million shared by two or more donors. Method: immunoSEQ multiplex PCR; TCRdb's copy keeps in-frame clones and lacks some. Clonal size and the V and J genes are those of that table, whereas D and trimming came from the DNA. The sample holds about 180,000 clones, 70% to 80% seen once. The record originates from a study of cytomegalovirus exposure and HLA in healthy donors. Whole-study results and caveats: TCR beta chains associated with HLA were, in a later analysis, more clonally expanded than equally common others.

The CDR3 spans 14 residues. Germline V lookup: CDR1 MNHNS, CDR2 SASEGT. V lost 7 bases, J lost 5 bases, and 9 bases stayed unmatched. The V gene is TRBV6-1, the J gene TRBJ1-1, with 8 positions matching TRBD1. The receptor's source is a woman between 40 and 55 years old in good health and CMV-seronegative. Sequencing was performed on PBMCs. CDR3 nucleotide sequence: TGTGCCAGCACCAACACAGGGGGTAGGACTGAAGCTTTCTTT. Protein product: CASTNTGGRTEAFF.